This entry lists 4 T cell receptor beta chains sequenced from one sample in a study of blood T cell repertoires in COVID-19. Libraries were prepared by immunoSEQ multiplex PCR; TCRdb keeps only in-frame clonotypes and omits some of them. The data contain approximately 200,000 clones, roughly nine tenths of them singletons. The specimen was peripheral blood. These receptors were obtained from a woman younger than 45 with active or convalescent COVID-19.

This chain joins TRBV5-1 and TRBJ2-2; no definite D call. Germline lookup yields CDR1 SGHRS and CDR2 YFSETQ. The CDR3 is 15 residues long. V dropped 1 base and J dropped 0 bases, with 7 bases sitting between them. The CDR3: CASSLWASNTGELFF. The DNA for the CDR3 is TGCGCCAGCAGCTTGTGGGCTTCGAACACCGGGGAGCTGTTTTTT. The full variable domain, with the rest looked up from reference TRBV5-1 and TRBJ2-2, is KAGVTQTPRYLIKTRGQQVTLSCSPISGHRSVSWYQQTPGQGLQFLFEYFSETQRNKGNFPGRFSGRQFSNSRSEMNVSTLELGDSALYLCASSLWASNTGELFFGEGSRLTVL.

The chain carries TRBV7-8 and TRBJ1-1; maybe TRBD1 (5 bases). CDR3 length: 14 residues. Germline CDR1 and CDR2: SGHVS and FQNEAQ. V was trimmed by 1 base and J by 4 bases, leaving 10 bases between them. CDR3 loop: CASSLEGRGTEAFF. The CDR3 DNA reads as TGTGCCAGCAGCTTAGAGGGGCGGGGCACTGAAGCTTTCTTT.

The V gene is TRBV19, the J gene TRBJ2-7; possibly TRBD2 for D (5 bases). Per germline, CDR1 LNHDA and CDR2 SQIVND (reference sequence). Trimming removed 3 bases at V and 7 bases at J, with 10 bases between. This CDR3 is 12 amino acids long. In DNA, the CDR3 is TGTGCCAGTAGTATCAGCCCGGGGGAGCAGTACTTC. The encoded protein is CASSISPGEQYF.

This chain connects TRBV9 to TRBJ2-7, with 9 bases matching TRBD2. With 4 bases clipped from V and 3 bases from J, the junction kept 8 bases outside the gene matches. CDR3 length equals 15 residues. From germline, CDR1 is SGDLS and CDR2 YYNGEE. The CDR3 nucleotides are TGTGCCAGCAGCCCCCAAAGCGGGAGGATCTACGAGCAGTACTTC. Translating gives CASSPQSGRIYEQYF.